This T cell receptor beta chain was obtained from a study of T cell repertoires in cytomegalovirus infection. Whole-study context: Through public TCR beta signatures, both CMV infection and matching HLA type were indicated. General study points: HLA-C-restricted TCR beta clonotypes specific for CMV led the ex vivo response. Pooled public TCR beta family frequency picked out CMV carriers with the relevant HLA.

The sample holds many counts of this clonotype. No antigen is known for it. TCRdb reanalysed the reads using MiXCR and keeps one entry per CDR3 protein. The profile shows 200,000 to 300,000 distinct CDR3 sequences, about 12% of them singletons. Unmatched junction bases numbered 10, after V lost 5 bases and J lost 5 bases. The CDR3 has 15 residues. Germline V CDR1 and CDR2: MDHEN, SYDVKM. The receptor was isolated from a human donor in good health (CMV status not recorded). Some clones in this sample may be carry-over from other donors' samples. This rearrangement joins TRBV28 to TRBJ2-5; 8 bases match TRBD2. Source material: PBMCs. The CDR3 sequence is CASSPGTSGRETQYF. CDR3 nucleotides: TGTGCCAGCAGTCCGGGGACTAGTGGTCGGGAGACCCAGTACTTC.